The source of this T cell receptor beta chain is a study of T cells in Graves' hyperthyroidism and ophthalmopathy. This clonotype was detected ten times or more. Its antigen remains unidentified. Newly diagnosed patients aged 18 to 65 had hyperthyroidism of under 2 months' duration. Amplification yielded TCR beta CDR3 regions, with RNA transcripts as the source. The HTBI set primed first-round TCR CDR3 RT-PCR. TCRdb reprocessed the multiplex PCR reads with MiXCR, giving one entry per CDR3 protein. The table records 80,000 to 100,000 distinct CDR3 sequences, 35% to 50% of them present only once. General study findings and limits: A 13 V-J model separated ophthalmopathy from stable hyperthyroidism. Ophthalmopathy was model-predicted a median 6.5 months pre-onset.

Trimming removed 0 bases at V and 2 bases at J, with 12 bases between. Germline V lookup: CDR1 SGHRS, CDR2 YFSETQ. The CDR3 loop spans 17 amino acids. The origin of this receptor is a woman aged 25 to 39 with Graves' hyperthyroidism. The rearrangement links TRBV5-1 to TRBJ2-6; weak D call: TRBD2 (6 bases). Sequenced sample: peripheral blood or thyroid tissue (not recorded which). CDR3 DNA sequence: TGCGCCAGCAGCTTGGTTACAACGGGGGCTGGGGCCAACGTCCTGACTTTC. Translating it yields CASSLVTTGAGANVLTF.